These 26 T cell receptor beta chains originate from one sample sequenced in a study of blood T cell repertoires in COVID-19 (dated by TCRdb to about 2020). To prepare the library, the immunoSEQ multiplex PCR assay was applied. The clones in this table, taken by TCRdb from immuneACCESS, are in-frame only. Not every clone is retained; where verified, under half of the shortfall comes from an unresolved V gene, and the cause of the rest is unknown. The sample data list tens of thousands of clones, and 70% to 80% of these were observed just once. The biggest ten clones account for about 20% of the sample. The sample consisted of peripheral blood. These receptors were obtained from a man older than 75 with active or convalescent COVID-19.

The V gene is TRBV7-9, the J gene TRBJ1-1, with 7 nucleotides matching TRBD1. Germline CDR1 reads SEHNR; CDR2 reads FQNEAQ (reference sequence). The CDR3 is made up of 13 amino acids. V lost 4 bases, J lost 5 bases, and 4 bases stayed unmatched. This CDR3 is CASSSTQGTEAFF. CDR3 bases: TGTGCCAGCAGCTCGACACAGGGGACTGAAGCTTTCTTT.

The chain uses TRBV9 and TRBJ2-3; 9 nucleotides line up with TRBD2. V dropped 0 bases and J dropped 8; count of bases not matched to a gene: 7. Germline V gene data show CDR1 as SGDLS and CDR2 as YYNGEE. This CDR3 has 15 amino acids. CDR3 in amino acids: CASSVAQREDSTQYF. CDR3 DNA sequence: TGTGCCAGCAGCGTAGCGCAGCGGGAGGACTCTACGCAGTATTTT.

The CDR3 coding sequence is TGTGCCAGCTCACCTCCAAACCTAGCGGGGGGAACCTACGAGCAGTACTTC. Translation: CASSPPNLAGGTYEQYF. The gene calls are TRBV18 and TRBJ2-7, with 11 bases that match TRBD2. The length of the CDR3 is 17 residues. V dropped 3 bases and J dropped 2; count of bases not matched to a gene: 9. CDR1 KGHSH and CDR2 LQKENI come from the germline V gene.

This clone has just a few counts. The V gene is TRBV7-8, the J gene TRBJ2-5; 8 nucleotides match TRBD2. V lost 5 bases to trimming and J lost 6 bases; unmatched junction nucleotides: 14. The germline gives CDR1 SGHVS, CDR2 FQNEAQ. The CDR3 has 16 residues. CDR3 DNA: TGTGCCAGCAGCCCAACGGGGGGGGGCGGATGGAAGACCCAGTACTTC. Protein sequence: CASSPTGGGGWKTQYF.

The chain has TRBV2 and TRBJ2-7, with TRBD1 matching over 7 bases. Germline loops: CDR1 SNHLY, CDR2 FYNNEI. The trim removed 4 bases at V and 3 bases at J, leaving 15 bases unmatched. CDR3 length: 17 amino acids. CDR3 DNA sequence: TGTGCCAGCAGTGTCTCTGTTTCCGGACAGGTCGACTACGAGCAGTACTTC. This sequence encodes CASSVSVSGQVDYEQYF.

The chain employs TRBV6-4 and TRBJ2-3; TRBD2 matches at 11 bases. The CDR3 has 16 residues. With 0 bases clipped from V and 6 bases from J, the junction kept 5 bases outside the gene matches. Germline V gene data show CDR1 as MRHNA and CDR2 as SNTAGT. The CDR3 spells CASSDSLAGGLDTQYF. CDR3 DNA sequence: TGTGCCAGCAGTGACTCTCTAGCGGGAGGCTTGGATACGCAGTATTTT.

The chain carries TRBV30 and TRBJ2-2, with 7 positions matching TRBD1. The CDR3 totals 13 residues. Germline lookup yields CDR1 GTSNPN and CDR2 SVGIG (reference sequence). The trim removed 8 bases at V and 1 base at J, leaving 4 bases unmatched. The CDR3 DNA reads TGTGCCGACCGGGACAGGAACACCGGGGAGCTGTTTTTT. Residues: CADRDRNTGELFF.

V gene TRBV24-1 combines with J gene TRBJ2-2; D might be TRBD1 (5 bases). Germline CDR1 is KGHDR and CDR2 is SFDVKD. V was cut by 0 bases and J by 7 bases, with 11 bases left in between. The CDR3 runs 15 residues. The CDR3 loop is CATSDLSGHGGELFF. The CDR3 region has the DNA TGTGCCACCAGTGATTTGTCAGGGCATGGCGGGGAGCTGTTTTTT.

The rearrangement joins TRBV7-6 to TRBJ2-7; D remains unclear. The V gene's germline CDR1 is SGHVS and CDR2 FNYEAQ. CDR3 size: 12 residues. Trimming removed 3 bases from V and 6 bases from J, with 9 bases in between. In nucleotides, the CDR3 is TGTGCCAGCAGCTTTGGTAGCAGCGAGCAGTACTTC. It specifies CASSFGSSEQYF.

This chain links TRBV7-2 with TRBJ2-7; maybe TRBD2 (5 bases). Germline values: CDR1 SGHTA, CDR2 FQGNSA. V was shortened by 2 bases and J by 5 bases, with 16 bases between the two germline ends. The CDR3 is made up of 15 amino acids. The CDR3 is CASSLWPGSLNEQYF. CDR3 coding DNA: TGTGCCAGCAGCTTATGGCCGGGGAGCTTAAACGAGCAGTACTTC.

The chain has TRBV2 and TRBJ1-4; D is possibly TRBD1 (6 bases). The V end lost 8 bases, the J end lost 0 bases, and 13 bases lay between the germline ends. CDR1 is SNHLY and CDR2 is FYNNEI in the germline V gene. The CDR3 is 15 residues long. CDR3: CASGGRVATNEKLFF. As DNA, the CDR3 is TGTGCCAGCGGGGGCAGGGTGGCAACTAATGAAAAACTGTTTTTT.

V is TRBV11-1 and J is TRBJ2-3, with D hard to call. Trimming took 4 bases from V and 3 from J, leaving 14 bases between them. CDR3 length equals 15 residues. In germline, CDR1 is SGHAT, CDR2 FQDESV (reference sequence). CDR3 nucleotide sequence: TGTGCCAGCAGCTCCAGCGCCCAGAGGACAGATACGCAGTATTTT. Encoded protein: CASSSSAQRTDTQYF.

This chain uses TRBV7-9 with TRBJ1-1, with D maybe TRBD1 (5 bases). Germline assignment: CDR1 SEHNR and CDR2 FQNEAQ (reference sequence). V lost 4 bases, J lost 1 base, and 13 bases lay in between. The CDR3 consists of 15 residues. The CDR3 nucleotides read TGTGCCAGCAGCTCAGATGCGGGGGGGAACACTGAAGCTTTCTTT. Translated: CASSSDAGGNTEAFF.

The CDR3 is CASSLNGGQFLETYGYTF. The CDR3 DNA sequence: TGTGCCAGCAGCTTAAACGGCGGTCAATTCCTGGAAACGTATGGCTACACCTTC. The chain recombines TRBV7-3 with TRBJ1-2; D is uncertain. The CDR3 extends over 18 amino acids. V was shortened by 1 base and J by 5 bases, with 23 bases between the two germline ends. The germline V gene has CDR1 SGHTA and CDR2 FQGTGA.

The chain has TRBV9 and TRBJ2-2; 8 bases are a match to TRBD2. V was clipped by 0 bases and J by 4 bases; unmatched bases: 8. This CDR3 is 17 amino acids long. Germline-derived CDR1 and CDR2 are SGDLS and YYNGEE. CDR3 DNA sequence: TGTGCCAGCAGCGTAGATCAAGCGGGGGCCCGCACCGGGGAGCTGTTTTTT. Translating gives CASSVDQAGARTGELFF.

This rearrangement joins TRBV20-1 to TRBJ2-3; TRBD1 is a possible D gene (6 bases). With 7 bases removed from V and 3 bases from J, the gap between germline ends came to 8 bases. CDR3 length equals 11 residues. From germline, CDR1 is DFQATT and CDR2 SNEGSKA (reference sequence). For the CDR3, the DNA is TGCAGTGAACAGGGAACAGATACGCAGTATTTT. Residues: CSEQGTDTQYF.

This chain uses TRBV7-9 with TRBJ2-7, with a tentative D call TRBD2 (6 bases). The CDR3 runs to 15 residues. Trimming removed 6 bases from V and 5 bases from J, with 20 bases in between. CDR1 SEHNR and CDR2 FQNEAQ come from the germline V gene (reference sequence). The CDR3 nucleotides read TGTGCCAGCAGACCCTCGGGGAGGCAAGGCGACGAGCAGTACTTC. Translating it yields CASRPSGRQGDEQYF.

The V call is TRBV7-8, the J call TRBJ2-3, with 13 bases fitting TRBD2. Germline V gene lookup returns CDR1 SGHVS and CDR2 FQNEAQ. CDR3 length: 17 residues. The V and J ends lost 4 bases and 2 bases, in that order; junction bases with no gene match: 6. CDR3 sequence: CASSSRTSGGVTDTQYF. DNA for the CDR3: TGTGCCAGCAGCTCGCGGACTAGCGGGGGAGTCACAGATACGCAGTATTTT.

CDR3: CASSYRKNTEAFF. CDR3 sequence (DNA): TGTGCCAGTAGTTACAGAAAAAACACTGAAGCTTTCTTT. This chain links TRBV19 with TRBJ1-1; D is uncertain. Trimming cost V 5 bases and J 2 bases, with 9 bases left between them. The CDR3 consists of 13 residues. Germline V gene sequence: CDR1 LNHDA, CDR2 SQIVND (reference sequence).

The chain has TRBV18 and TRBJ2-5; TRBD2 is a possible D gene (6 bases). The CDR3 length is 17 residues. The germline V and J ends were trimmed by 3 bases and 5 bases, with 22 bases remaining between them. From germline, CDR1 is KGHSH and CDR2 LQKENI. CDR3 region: CASSPAPTGTFGETQYF. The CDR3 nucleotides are TGTGCCAGCTCACCCGCACCAACCGGGACTTTTGGGGAGACCCAGTACTTC.

CDR3 in amino acids: CASAQGSKKYEQYF. The CDR3 bases are TGTGCCAGCGCACAGGGTTCCAAAAAATACGAGCAGTACTTC. The genes are TRBV6-6 and TRBJ2-7; D perhaps matches TRBD1 (6 bases). The germline V gene encodes CDR1 MNHNY and CDR2 SVGAGI (reference sequence). The ends were cut back, 8 bases at V and 4 bases at J, with 18 bases in the middle. CDR3 length equals 14 residues.

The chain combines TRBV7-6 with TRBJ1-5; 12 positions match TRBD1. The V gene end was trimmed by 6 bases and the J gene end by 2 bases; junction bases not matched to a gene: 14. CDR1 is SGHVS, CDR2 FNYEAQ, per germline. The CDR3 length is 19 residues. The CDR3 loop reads CASSPTAGQGAGGNQPQHF. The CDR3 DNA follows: TGTGCCAGCAGTCCAACTGCGGGACAGGGGGCAGGGGGCAATCAGCCCCAGCATTTT. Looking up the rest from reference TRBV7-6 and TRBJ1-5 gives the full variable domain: GAGVSQSPRYKVTKRGQDVALRCDPISGHVSLYWYRQALGQGPEFLTYFNYEAQQDKSGLPNDRFSAERPEGSISTLTIQRTEQRDSAMYRCASSPTAGQGAGGNQPQHFGDGTRLSIL.

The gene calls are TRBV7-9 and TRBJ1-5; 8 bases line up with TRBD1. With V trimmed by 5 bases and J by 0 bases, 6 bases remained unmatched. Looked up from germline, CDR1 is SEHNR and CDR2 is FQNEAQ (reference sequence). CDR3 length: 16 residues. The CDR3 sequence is CASSPGTGHSNQPQHF. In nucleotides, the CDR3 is TGTGCCAGCAGCCCCGGGACAGGACATAGCAATCAGCCCCAGCATTTT.

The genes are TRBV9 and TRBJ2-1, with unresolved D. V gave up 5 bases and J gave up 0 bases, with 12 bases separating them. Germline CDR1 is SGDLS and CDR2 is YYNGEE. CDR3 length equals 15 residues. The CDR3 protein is CASSKISRSYNEQFF. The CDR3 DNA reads TGTGCCAGCAGTAAAATTTCCCGCTCCTACAATGAGCAGTTCTTC.

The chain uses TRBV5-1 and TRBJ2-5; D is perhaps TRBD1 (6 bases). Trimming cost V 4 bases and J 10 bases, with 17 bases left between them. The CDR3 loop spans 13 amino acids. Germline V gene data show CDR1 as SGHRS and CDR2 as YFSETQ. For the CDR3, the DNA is TGCGCCAGCAGCACGGACAGTCGCTGGATCCAGTACTTC. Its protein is CASSTDSRWIQYF.

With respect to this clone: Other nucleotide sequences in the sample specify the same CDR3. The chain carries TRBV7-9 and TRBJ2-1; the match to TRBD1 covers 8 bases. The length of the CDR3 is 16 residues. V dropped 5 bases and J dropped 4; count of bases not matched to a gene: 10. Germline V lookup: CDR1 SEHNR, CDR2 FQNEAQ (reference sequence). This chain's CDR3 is CASSPLTGAPYNEQFF. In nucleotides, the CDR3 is TGTGCCAGCAGCCCGTTGACAGGGGCCCCGTACAATGAGCAGTTCTTC.